This TCR beta chain was retrieved from a study of T cell responses to AZD1222 COVID-19 vaccine. The CDR3 contains 12 residues. The germline V gene encodes CDR1 MNHEY and CDR2 SVGAGI. V lost 4 bases, J lost 2 bases, and 4 bases lay in between. Clones were read by immunoSEQ multiplex PCR, and TCRdb kept only the in-frame ones, dropping some. The sample lists some 130,000 clones, roughly nine tenths occurring once. The sequences come from peripheral blood, collected on day 0 of AZD1222 vaccination. The receptor comes from an adult in good health. The gene calls are TRBV6-5 and TRBJ2-3, with unresolved D. The CDR3 is CASSLDTDTQYF. The CDR3 DNA reads TGTGCCAGCAGTTTAGACACAGATACGCAGTATTTT.